This is a list of T cell receptor beta chains from one sample in a study of cytomegalovirus exposure and HLA in healthy donors. TCRdb keeps only in-frame clones here, not all; method: immunoSEQ multiplex PCR. The sample records some 310,000 clones, approximately 85% being singletons. Input material: PBMCs. The receptor source for this set is a man under 40 in good health and CMV-seronegative. Both conserved end residues are part of each CDR3. D genes are given only for firm matches. Where a row states a size, it is once, few, many or the class of an expanded clone; other rows omit it.

abundance	v_gene	d_gene	j_gene	CDR3aa	CDR3nt
NA	TRBV4-1	NA	TRBJ2-7	CASSQEQGAYEQYF	TGCGCCAGCAGCCAAGAGCAGGGCGCCTACGAGCAGTACTTC
NA	TRBV7-9	TRBD1	TRBJ2-7	CASSLDRVWEQYF	TGTGCCAGCAGCCTCGACAGGGTATGGGAGCAGTACTTC
NA	TRBV6-5	TRBD1	TRBJ1-5	CASSSLTGLSNQPQHF	TGTGCCAGCAGTTCGCTGACAGGGCTTAGCAATCAGCCCCAGCATTTT
NA	TRBV29-1	NA	TRBJ1-3	CSVEPSSGNTIYF	TGCAGCGTTGAACCCAGCTCTGGAAACACCATATATTTT
NA	TRBV18	NA	TRBJ2-2	CASSPAVRQTTGELFF	TGTGCCAGCTCCCCCGCCGTTCGACAGACCACCGGGGAGCTGTTTTTT
NA	TRBV7-2	TRBD1	TRBJ1-1	CASSAKPGQATEAFF	TGTGCCAGCAGCGCCAAACCGGGACAGGCCACTGAAGCTTTCTTT
NA	TRBV11-1	TRBD1	TRBJ2-7	CASSSKPGQGAYEQYF	TGTGCCAGCAGCTCCAAACCGGGACAGGGCGCCTACGAGCAGTACTTC
NA	TRBV5-4	NA	TRBJ2-7	CASSLDRVAYEQYF	TGTGCCAGCAGCTTGGACAGGGTGGCCTACGAGCAGTACTTC
NA	TRBV7-2	NA	TRBJ2-2	CASRKRGEAGELFF	TGTGCCAGCAGGAAACGAGGGGAGGCCGGGGAGCTGTTTTTT
once	TRBV5-1	NA	TRBJ2-3	CASSRGDTQYF	TGCGCCAGCAGCCGGGGAGATACGCAGTATTTT
NA	TRBV19	TRBD2	TRBJ2-3	CASSISSGGGARDTQYF	TGTGCCAGTAGTATTAGTAGTGGCGGGGGGGCAAGGGATACGCAGTATTTT
NA	TRBV9	TRBD1	TRBJ1-3	CASSVTGTGVAGNTIYF	TGTGCCAGCAGCGTCACCGGGACAGGGGTTGCAGGAAACACCATATATTTT
NA	TRBV25-1	TRBD1	TRBJ1-1	CASSESDRGNEAFF	TGTGCCAGCAGTGAATCGGACAGGGGGAATGAAGCTTTCTTT
NA	TRBV7-8	NA	TRBJ2-7	CASSLEHVRSYEQYF	TGTGCCAGCAGCTTAGAGCATGTGCGCTCCTACGAGCAGTACTTC
NA	TRBV6-1	NA	TRBJ2-7	CASSDGPGLGEQYF	TGTGCCAGCAGTGATGGCCCGGGGTTGGGCGAGCAGTACTTC
NA	TRBV6-5	TRBD1	TRBJ1-5	CASSSLQGNQPQHF	TGTGCCAGCAGTTCCTTACAGGGGAATCAGCCCCAGCATTTT
NA	TRBV18	TRBD1	TRBJ2-5	CASSRTGSLQETQYF	TGTGCCAGCTCCCGGACAGGGTCTCTCCAAGAGACCCAGTACTTC
NA	TRBV5-1	TRBD1	TRBJ2-7	CASSPRQGVREQYF	TGCGCCAGCAGCCCCCGACAGGGCGTGAGGGAGCAGTACTTC
NA	TRBV27	NA	TRBJ2-7	CASSFHQRGGGEQYF	TGTGCCAGCAGTTTTCACCAGAGGGGGGGAGGAGAGCAGTACTTC
NA	TRBV12-5	NA	TRBJ2-3	CASGRAGSPPDTQYF	TGTGCTAGTGGTCGGGCGGGGTCACCGCCAGATACGCAGTATTTT
NA	TRBV5-1	NA	TRBJ1-2	CASSFQSVPQGTNYGYTF	TGCGCCAGCAGCTTCCAAAGTGTCCCACAGGGAACGAACTATGGCTACACCTTC
NA	TRBV20-1	NA	TRBJ2-7	CSASGQYEQYF	TGCAGTGCTAGTGGGCAGTACGAGCAGTACTTC
NA	TRBV27	TRBD1	TRBJ1-4	CASSSPSTGGSGGNEKLFF	TGTGCCAGCAGTTCCCCGTCGACAGGGGGATCAGGGGGAAATGAAAAACTGTTTTTT
few	TRBV5-6	TRBD1	TRBJ1-5	CASSEGGRQPQHF	TGTGCCAGCAGCGAAGGGGGCCGCCAGCCCCAGCATTTT